The 5 T cell receptor beta chains reported below all come from one sample, sequenced in a study of CXCR3-negative and CXCR3-positive naive CD8 T cells. The study's findings and limits: Comparison of naive cells showed more hydrophobic TRB CDR3s in CXCR3-positive than in CXCR3-negative naive cells.

Their target antigens are unknown. UMI-labeled 5' RACE TRB cDNA libraries were prepared from the cells. Reanalyzing the 5' RACE reads, TCRdb keeps one entry per CDR3 protein, without DNA. This table holds some 50,000 distinct CDR3 sequences. Material: naive CXCR3+ CD8+ T cells from blood. Subset here: CD45RO-CCR7+CD27+CD95- naive CD8+ T cells expressing CXCR3 (TNR3+). Source of these receptors: a human donor in good health. Some clones in this sample may be carry-over from other donors' samples.

This chain uses TRBV7-3 with TRBJ2-3; as DNA is missing, the TRBD2 call by TCRdb cannot be tested. This CDR3 has 16 residues. Germline CDR1 SGHTA, CDR2 FQGTGA. CDR3 protein: CASSGTSGGVTDTQYF.

The chain joins TRBV2 to TRBJ2-1; TCRdb's D call, TRBD1, is unchecked because there is no DNA. Germline CDR1 and CDR2: SNHLY and FYNNEI. The CDR3 contains 12 residues. CDR3 loop: CMMGRGINEQFF.

The gene calls are TRBV7-6 and TRBJ2-3. The CDR3 covers 13 residues. Germline values: CDR1 SGHVS, CDR2 FNYEAQ. CDR3 loop: CASSLESADTQYF.

V and J are TRBV6-5 and TRBJ2-5; TCRdb's D gene call, TRBD1, goes unchecked for lack of DNA. This CDR3 has 14 amino acids. Germline CDR1 is MNHEY and CDR2 is SVGAGI. This chain's CDR3 is CASSYFGGVETQYF.

Judged by frequency, this clonotype is medium-sized (0.01 to 0.1%). The rearrangement joins TRBV7-2 to TRBJ2-7. Germline-derived CDR1 and CDR2 are SGHTA and FQGNSA. This CDR3 has 11 residues. This chain's CDR3 is CASSLSYEQYF.